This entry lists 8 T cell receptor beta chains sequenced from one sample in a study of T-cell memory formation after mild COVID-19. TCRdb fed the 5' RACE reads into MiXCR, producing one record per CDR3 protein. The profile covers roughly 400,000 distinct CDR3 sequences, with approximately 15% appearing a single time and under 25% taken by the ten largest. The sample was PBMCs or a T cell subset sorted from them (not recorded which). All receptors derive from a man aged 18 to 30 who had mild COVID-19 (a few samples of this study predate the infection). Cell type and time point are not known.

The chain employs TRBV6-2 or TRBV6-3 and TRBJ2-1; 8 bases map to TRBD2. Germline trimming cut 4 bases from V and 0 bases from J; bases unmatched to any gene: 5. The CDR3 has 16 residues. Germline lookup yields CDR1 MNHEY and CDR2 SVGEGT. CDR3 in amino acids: CASSLQAGASYNEQFF. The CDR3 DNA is TGTGCCAGCAGTTTACAAGCGGGGGCCTCCTACAATGAGCAGTTCTTC.

CDR3 sequence (DNA): TGTGCCAGCAGTTTGCAAGCCTATGGCTACACCTTC. Translation gives CASSLQAYGYTF. The chain recombines TRBV28 with TRBJ1-2; D remains ambiguous. Germline V gives CDR1 MDHEN, CDR2 SYDVKM. The CDR3 runs 12 residues. Deletions cut 3 bases from V and 4 bases from J, with 6 bases between.

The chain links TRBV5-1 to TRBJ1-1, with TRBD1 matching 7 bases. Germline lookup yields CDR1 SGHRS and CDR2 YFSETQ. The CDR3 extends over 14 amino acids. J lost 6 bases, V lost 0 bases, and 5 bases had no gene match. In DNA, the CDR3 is TGCGCCAGCAGCTTGGAAGGGGGCCGGGCTGAAGCTTTCTTT. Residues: CASSLEGGRAEAFF.

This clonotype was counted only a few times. DNA for the CDR3: TGCAGCGGAGGCGGCTCCGTCATAGATACGCAGTATTTT. Encoded protein: CSGGGSVIDTQYF. The chain uses TRBV29-1 and TRBJ2-3; D gene uncertain. Germline CDR1 is SQVTM and CDR2 is ANQGSEA. The CDR3 length is 13 residues. Trimming left V 7 bases short and J 5 bases short, with 16 bases between.

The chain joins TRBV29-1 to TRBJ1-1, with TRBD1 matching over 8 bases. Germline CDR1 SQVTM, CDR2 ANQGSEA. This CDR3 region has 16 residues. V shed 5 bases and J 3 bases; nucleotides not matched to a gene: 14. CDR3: CSVIGADRVLDTEAFF. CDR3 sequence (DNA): TGCAGCGTTATCGGGGCGGACAGGGTATTGGACACTGAAGCTTTCTTT.

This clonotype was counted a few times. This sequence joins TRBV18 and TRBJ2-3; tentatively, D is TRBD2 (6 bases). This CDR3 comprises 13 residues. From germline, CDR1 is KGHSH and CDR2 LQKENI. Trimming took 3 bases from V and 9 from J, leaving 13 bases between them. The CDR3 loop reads CASSPQAGPTQYF. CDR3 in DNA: TGTGCCAGCTCACCCCAGGCGGGGCCGACGCAGTATTTT.

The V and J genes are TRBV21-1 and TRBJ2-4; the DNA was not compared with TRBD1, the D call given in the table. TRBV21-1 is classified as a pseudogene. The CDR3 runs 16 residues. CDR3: CASRRRGQVDKNIQYF. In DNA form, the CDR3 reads TGTGCCAGCAGGCGAAGGGGGCAGGTCGACAAAAACATTCAGTACTTC.

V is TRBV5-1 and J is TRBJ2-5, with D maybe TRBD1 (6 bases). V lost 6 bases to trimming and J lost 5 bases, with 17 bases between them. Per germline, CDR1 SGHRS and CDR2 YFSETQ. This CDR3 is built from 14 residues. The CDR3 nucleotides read TGCGCCAGCACAGCAGGGGTTGGATGGGAGACCCAGTACTTC. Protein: CASTAGVGWETQYF.